A selection of T cell receptor beta chains follows, all from one sample in a study of cytomegalovirus exposure and HLA in healthy donors. TCRdb's table, derived via immunoSEQ multiplex PCR, lists solely in-frame clones and lacks some. The profile shows approximately 200,000 clones, about 80% of them singletons. The sequencing sample was made of PBMCs. These receptors were collected from a man aged 35 to 55 in good health and CMV-seronegative. The CDR3 runs from the conserved cysteine through the conserved F or W. The D gene is left open where the match is weak. Some rows mark clone size as missing; the rest say once, few, many or name a class of expanded clone.

V	size	D	J	CDR3	DNA
TRBV29-1	.	TRBD1	TRBJ2-7	CSVEGFPGQTYEQYF	TGCAGCGTTGAGGGATTTCCGGGACAGACCTACGAGCAGTACTTC
TRBV28	.	TRBD1	TRBJ1-5	CASSLYRGPDQPQHF	TGTGCCAGCAGTTTATACAGGGGCCCAGATCAGCCCCAGCATTTT
TRBV6-5	.	TRBD1	TRBJ1-1	CASSYDRANTEAFF	TGTGCCAGCAGTTACGACAGGGCGAACACTGAAGCTTTCTTT
TRBV7-2	.	TRBD2	TRBJ2-7	CASSRTSGSYEQYF	TGTGCCAGCAGCCGGACTAGCGGGAGCTACGAGCAGTACTTC
TRBV6-1	.	TRBD1	TRBJ1-2	CASSEALGRQGGYTF	TGTGCCAGCAGTGAAGCGCTGGGGAGACAGGGAGGCTACACCTTC
TRBV13	.	.	TRBJ2-6	CASSMAGHLSGANVLTF	TGTGCCAGCAGCATGGCCGGACATCTCTCTGGGGCCAACGTCCTGACTTTC
TRBV2	.	.	TRBJ2-3	CASSEGLGRTQYF	TGTGCCAGCAGTGAGGGACTGGGTAGGACGCAGTATTTT
TRBV6-6	.	.	TRBJ2-5	CASSFSDWSQETQYF	TGTGCCAGCAGTTTCTCGGACTGGAGCCAAGAGACCCAGTACTTC
TRBV28	.	.	TRBJ2-7	CASSLTEEQYF	TGTGCCAGCAGTCTCACAGAAGAGCAGTACTTC
TRBV29-1	.	.	TRBJ2-3	CSVGGTGLTDTQYF	TGCAGCGTGGGCGGGACTGGGTTAACAGATACGCAGTATTTT
TRBV29-1	.	.	TRBJ1-2	CSVDKGAGNYGYTF	TGCAGCGTCGACAAGGGCGCAGGGAACTATGGCTACACCTTC
TRBV11-2	.	.	TRBJ2-5	CASSLPWGQIAWETQYF	TGTGCCAGCAGCCTCCCGTGGGGCCAGATTGCATGGGAGACCCAGTACTTC
TRBV28	.	TRBD1	TRBJ1-1	CASSLQGAGTEAFF	TGTGCCAGCAGTTTACAGGGGGCCGGGACTGAAGCTTTCTTT
TRBV6-6	few	.	TRBJ1-4	CASVGPVEKLFF	TGTGCCAGCGTTGGGCCGGTTGAAAAACTGTTTTTT
TRBV5-4	.	TRBD1	TRBJ2-2	CASSFRQGASGELFF	TGTGCCAGCAGCTTCCGACAGGGGGCTTCCGGGGAGCTGTTTTTT
TRBV9	.	TRBD2	TRBJ2-2	CASSNSGRYTGELFF	TGTGCCAGCAGCAATAGCGGGAGGTACACCGGGGAGCTGTTTTTT
TRBV4-1	.	.	TRBJ1-1	CASSQDWGGTEAFF	TGCGCCAGCAGCCAAGACTGGGGGGGCACTGAAGCTTTCTTT
TRBV7-8	.	TRBD2	TRBJ2-7	CASSKLAGNNYEQYF	TGTGCCAGCAGCAAACTAGCGGGTAACAACTACGAGCAGTACTTC
TRBV13	.	.	TRBJ2-7	CASSQGPKGEQYF	TGTGCCAGCAGCCAGGGCCCGAAAGGCGAGCAGTACTTC
TRBV19	.	.	TRBJ1-6	CASSMVQINSPLHF	TGTGCCAGTAGTATGGTACAGATTAATTCACCCCTCCACTTT
TRBV6-5	.	.	TRBJ1-1	CASSFGSRGTTEAFF	TGTGCCAGCAGTTTCGGTAGTAGGGGGACAACTGAAGCTTTCTTT
TRBV5-1	.	.	TRBJ1-2	CASSLVRGSYGYTF	TGCGCCAGCAGCTTGGTCAGGGGAAGCTATGGCTACACCTTC
TRBV18	few	.	TRBJ1-3	CASSPKPEAGNTIYF	TGTGCCAGCTCACCAAAGCCCGAGGCAGGAAACACCATATATTTT
TRBV9	.	TRBD2	TRBJ2-1	CASSFGTRGYNEQFF	TGTGCCAGCAGTTTCGGGACTAGAGGATACAATGAGCAGTTCTTC
TRBV2	few	TRBD2	TRBJ2-7	CASGLAGYEQYF	TGTGCCAGCGGACTAGCGGGGTACGAGCAGTACTTC
TRBV25-1	.	.	TRBJ1-1	CASSEYDSLMNTEAFF	TGTGCCAGCAGTGAATATGACAGTTTGATGAACACTGAAGCTTTCTTT
TRBV11-1	.	.	TRBJ2-3	CASSSEGLDFRDTQYF	TGTGCCAGCAGCTCAGAAGGACTGGATTTCAGAGATACGCAGTATTTT
TRBV28	.	.	TRBJ2-2	CASKGQIAGELFF	TGTGCCAGCAAAGGACAGATCGCCGGGGAGCTGTTTTTT
TRBV6-1	.	TRBD1	TRBJ2-7	CATFYRGDAYEQYF	TGTGCCACTTTCTACAGGGGAGACGCCTACGAGCAGTACTTC
TRBV5-1	few	TRBD1	TRBJ2-2	CASSFLTGAVTGELFF	TGCGCCAGCAGCTTCCTGACAGGGGCTGTCACCGGGGAGCTGTTTTTT
TRBV9	.	.	TRBJ1-4	CASSVGGGYNEKLFF	TGTGCCAGCAGCGTAGGAGGAGGGTATAATGAAAAACTGTTTTTT
TRBV19	.	.	TRBJ2-7	CASSTYRRSYEQYF	TGTGCCAGTAGTACCTACAGGCGCTCCTACGAGCAGTACTTC
TRBV5-4	.	TRBD1	TRBJ2-6	CASSPWTGSRGANVLTF	TGTGCCAGCAGCCCCTGGACAGGGAGCCGCGGGGCCAACGTCCTGACTTTC
TRBV7-2	.	.	TRBJ1-2	CASSQDPTGGYGYTF	TGTGCCAGCAGCCAAGATCCGACAGGCGGCTATGGCTACACCTTC
TRBV5-1	.	TRBD2	TRBJ2-3	CASSLLATDTDTQYF	TGCGCCAGCAGCTTACTAGCGACGGACACAGATACGCAGTATTTT
TRBV28	once	.	TRBJ2-3	CASSSPLVKSDTQYF	TGTGCCAGCAGTTCGCCACTAGTGAAGTCAGATACGCAGTATTTT
TRBV11-1	.	TRBD1	TRBJ2-7	CASSPPGQYSYEQYF	TGTGCCAGCAGCCCTCCGGGACAGTACTCCTACGAGCAGTACTTC
TRBV5-1	few	TRBD1	TRBJ2-7	CASSSTGRSYEQYF	TGCGCCAGCAGCTCGACAGGGAGATCCTACGAGCAGTACTTC
TRBV2	.	TRBD2	TRBJ2-7	CASAGDLSYEQYF	TGTGCCAGCGCGGGAGACCTCTCCTACGAGCAGTACTTC
TRBV5-6	.	.	TRBJ2-7	CASSLDQGYEQYF	TGTGCCAGCAGCTTGGACCAGGGTTACGAGCAGTACTTC